A selection of T cell receptor beta chains follows, all from one sample in a study of radiation and T cells in renal cell carcinoma. Only in-frame clones appear in the TCRdb table, and some are missing; sequencing was by immunoSEQ multiplex PCR. Of 120,000 or so clones listed, approximately 80% are singletons. The sample consisted of blood, taken from a patient whose treatment included radiotherapy and nephrectomy. The receptors were gathered from a woman aged 55-70 years with renal cell carcinoma. Each CDR3 is given with its conserved first and last residue. Each record gives: J gene, V gene, CDR3 length, CDR3 protein.

TRBJ2-2 TRBV6-6 12 CASSLDSGELFF
TRBJ2-7 TRBV19 15 CASSQGGAQASEQYF
TRBJ1-6 TRBV7-6 16 CASSLNRDTYNSPLHF
TRBJ1-1 TRBV6-5 13 CASRVGGSTEAFF
TRBJ2-3 TRBV21-1 18 CASSNRAWTGTSTDTQYF
TRBJ1-1 TRBV6-5 14 CASSWGSLNTEAFF
TRBJ2-3 TRBV11-2 14 CASSLAASTDTQYF
TRBJ2-3 TRBV18 17 CASSRRTSGSSTDTQYF
TRBJ2-4 TRBV7-9 15 CASSLWTIAKNIQYF
TRBJ2-3 TRBV28 12 CASSSDRVTQYF
TRBJ1-4 TRBV11-2 14 CASSLGPTSEKLFF
TRBJ2-2 TRBV5-1 12 CASSFTAGELFF
TRBJ1-1 TRBV28 14 CASQPGHPNTEAFF
TRBJ2-6 TRBV28 17 CASSLFGGRLGANVLTF
TRBJ2-3 TRBV7-3 18 CASSRLPGLATSTDTQYF
TRBJ1-4 TRBV19 14 CASRSGPINEKLFF
TRBJ2-5 TRBV19 16 CASSIVGRGRQETQYF
TRBJ1-2 TRBV10-3 16 CAISEVGGALNYGYTF
TRBJ1-1 TRBV12-5 16 CASGSRTARSGTEAFF
TRBJ1-1 TRBV30 11 CAWMGYTEAFF
TRBJ1-1 TRBV7-9 15 CASSPTGAGKTEAFF
TRBJ1-4 TRBV19 15 CASAARGATNEKLFF
TRBJ1-2 TRBV7-9 11 CASSSDEGYTF
TRBJ1-6 TRBV6-1 14 CASSGWAKNSPLHF
TRBJ2-3 TRBV5-4 17 CASSYPTSGGAADTQYF
TRBJ2-3 TRBV19 13 CASRLTSTDTQYF
TRBJ2-5 TRBV19 16 CASSPRTSGNQETQYF
TRBJ2-5 TRBV4-2 14 CASSQSGQTETQYF
TRBJ1-2 TRBV28 13 CASSLGQGFGYTF
TRBJ2-7 TRBV15 15 CATSRRLGRGGEQYF
TRBJ1-2 TRBV30 11 CAWSVNYGYTF
TRBJ2-1 TRBV5-1 14 CASSLGQRYNEQFF
TRBJ2-6 TRBV13 17 CASSVGQVSLGANVLTF
TRBJ1-1 TRBV19 15 CASSLTGGLDTEAFF
TRBJ2-3 TRBV2 16 CASSGGNLVNLDTQYF
TRBJ1-1 TRBV19 15 CASSIRAGSNTEAFF
TRBJ2-2 TRBV7-8 18 CASSARGAGLANTGELFF
TRBJ2-6 TRBV7-3 16 CASSQGGASGANVLTF
TRBJ2-5 TRBV7-9 14 CASSLALSSETQYF
TRBJ1-4 TRBV25-1 12 CASMKAVGKLFF
TRBJ1-1 TRBV11-2 14 CASSLIGQKTEAFF
TRBJ1-1 TRBV9 15 CASRPGGAGSSEAFF
TRBJ1-5 TRBV5-4 15 CASSLYDQGGQPQHF
TRBJ2-4 TRBV4-2 14 CASSQRTGWEVQYF
TRBJ1-6 TRBV6-5 14 CASSRTGLNSPLHF
TRBJ1-5 TRBV7-2 15 CASSSSYQRNQPQHF
TRBJ1-2 TRBV6-5 14 CASSPRQGRDGYTF
TRBJ2-7 TRBV20-1 11 CSAVLGSEQYF
TRBJ2-5 TRBV7-7 13 CASSLSGEETQYF
TRBJ2-7 TRBV9 16 CASSPLLLAGTYEQYF
TRBJ2-7 TRBV5-5 14 CASSNKGRGGEQYF
TRBJ1-2 TRBV6-5 15 CASNPSTGVNYGYTF
TRBJ2-3 TRBV10-3 14 CTHPDRVVSDTQYF
TRBJ2-6 TRBV28 13 CASVETGANVLTF